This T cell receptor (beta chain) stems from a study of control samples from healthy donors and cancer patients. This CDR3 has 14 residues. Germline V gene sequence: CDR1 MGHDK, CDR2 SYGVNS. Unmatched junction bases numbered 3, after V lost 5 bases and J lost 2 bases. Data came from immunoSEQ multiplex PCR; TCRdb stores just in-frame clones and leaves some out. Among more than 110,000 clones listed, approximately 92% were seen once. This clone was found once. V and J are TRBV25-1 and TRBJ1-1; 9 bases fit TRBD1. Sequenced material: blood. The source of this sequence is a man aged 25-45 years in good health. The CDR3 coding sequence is TGTGCCAGCAGTCCCACAGGGGGCAACACTGAAGCTTTCTTT. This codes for CASSPTGGNTEAFF.